This TCR beta chain was captured by sequencing in a study of Ad26.COV2.S vaccination and SARS-CoV-2 variants. About the research overall: Recipients of Ad26.COV2.S got it intramuscularly, once or twice 56 days apart. Study conclusions and caveats: Assessments of TCR breadth and depth may have underestimated the total T cell responses.

V was shortened by 4 bases and J by 3 bases, with 10 bases between the two germline ends. The CDR3 covers 13 residues. The germline V gene has CDR1 MNHEY and CDR2 SVGAGI. Here immunoSEQ multiplex PCR was the method, and the copy in TCRdb shows in-frame clones only, minus some. The sample lists roughly 300,000 clones; approximately 90% were seen once. Of note for this clone: Its matching antigen is unknown.

As for treatment: about 20 received Ad26.COV2.S at low or high dose, single or two shots; a few received placebo; per-sample allocation not given. Repertoires come from day 63 after the first vaccine or placebo injection. Cohort 1b enrolled adults aged 18-55 years in Boston. This receptor was identified in a person aged 18 to 65 who received the Ad26.COV2.S COVID-19 vaccine or a placebo. Sequenced here: peripheral blood, sampled in a trial of Ad26.COV2.S vaccine versus placebo. The chain employs TRBV6-5 and TRBJ2-7; possible D gene TRBD1, 6 bases. The CDR3 DNA is TGTGCCAGCAGTTGGGGGCAAGTCTACGAGCAGTACTTC. It encodes CASSWGQVYEQYF.